These T cell receptor beta chains were read from a single sample in a study of T cell responses to AZD1222 COVID-19 vaccine. The protocol was immunoSEQ multiplex PCR, while the TCRdb copy is restricted to in-frame clones and leaves out a portion. The repertoire holds around 200,000 clones, with approximately 94% as singletons. The sample was peripheral blood, taken 28 days after the second AZD1222 dose. The origin of the receptors is an adult who received the AZD1222 COVID-19 vaccine. The CDR3 runs from the conserved cysteine through the conserved F or W. A D gene is named only where the DNA matches it firmly. Clone size is shown for a subset of rows, as once, few, many or a class of expanded clone.

d_gene,j_gene,v_gene,abundance,CDR3aa,CDR3nt
.,TRBJ2-7,TRBV6-2/TRBV6-3,.,CASSPSSYEQYF,TGTGCCAGCAGTCCGAGCTCCTACGAGCAGTACTTC
.,TRBJ1-1,TRBV6-5,once,CASSYSTRNTEAFF,TGTGCCAGCAGTTACTCGACAAGAAACACTGAAGCTTTCTTT
.,TRBJ2-4,TRBV1,.,CTSSQDQRERENIQYF,TGCACCAGCAGCCAAGATCAGAGGGAGAGGGAAAACATTCAGTACTTC
TRBD1,TRBJ1-2,TRBV25-1,.,CASSARTGNYGYTF,TGTGCCAGCAGTGCCCGGACAGGGAACTATGGCTACACCTTC
.,TRBJ2-2,TRBV5-1,.,CASKTGIRGTGELFF,TGCGCCAGCAAAACCGGGATTCGGGGGACCGGGGAGCTGTTTTTT
.,TRBJ2-7,TRBV5-1,once,CASSLDSFYEQYF,TGCGCCAGCAGCTTGGACAGCTTTTACGAGCAGTACTTC
.,TRBJ1-4,TRBV10-3,.,CAISDPEWVNEKLFF,TGTGCCATCAGTGACCCGGAATGGGTTAATGAAAAACTGTTTTTT
.,TRBJ2-3,TRBV6-2/TRBV6-3,.,CASSARGAGSDTQYF,TGTGCCAGCAGCGCTAGGGGGGCAGGGTCAGATACGCAGTATTTT
.,TRBJ2-7,TRBV2,.,CASSVSIYEQYF,TGTGCCAGCAGTGTATCGATCTACGAGCAGTACTTC
.,TRBJ1-2,TRBV7-9,.,CASSSIPGPGDYF,TGTGCCAGCAGCTCAATCCCCGGGCCAGGGGATTACTTC
.,TRBJ1-1,TRBV9,.,CASRGISTEAFF,TGTGCCAGCAGGGGTATAAGCACTGAAGCTTTCTTT
TRBD1,TRBJ1-2,TRBV4-1,.,CASSPPITGGDYGYTF,TGCGCCAGCAGTCCTCCAATTACAGGGGGGGACTATGGCTACACCTTC